This TCR beta chain emerged from a study of OX40 agonist ivuxolimab in advanced cancers. Data came from immunoSEQ multiplex PCR; TCRdb stores just in-frame clones and leaves some out. The sample lists 73,000 or so clones; more than 85% were seen once. Study-wide findings and caveats: In the 0.1 to 3.0 mg/kg range, CD4+ and CD8+ blood T cells had expanded clonally by week 6.

About this clone itself: Antigen specificity is unknown.

V was pared by 5 bases and J by 1 base, with 3 bases of the junction left unmatched. The CDR3 extends over 15 amino acids. The germline CDR1 and CDR2 sequences are ENHRY and SYGVKD. This rearrangement joins TRBV10-3 to TRBJ2-7; 12 bases map to TRBD2. Material: CD4+ or CD8+ T cells sorted from blood, obtained in a trial of the OX40 agonist ivuxolimab. The receptor was derived from an adult with an advanced solid tumor such as melanoma, head and neck, liver or kidney cancer. CDR3 in DNA: TGTGCCATCAGTTGGACTAGCGGGGTGTCCTACGAGCAGTACTTC. Residues: CAISWTSGVSYEQYF.